This TCR beta chain was profiled in a study of T cells in Graves' hyperthyroidism and ophthalmopathy. For the study at large: Upon initial diagnosis and before any treatment, peripheral blood was collected.

Many counts were recorded for this clonotype. Among the patients, aged 18 to 65, hyperthyroidism was newly diagnosed and had lasted under 2 months. Each diagnosis was grounded in clinical symptoms, serum thyroxine and TRAb, thyroid ultrasound, and orbital computed tomography. RNA transcripts served as the template for amplifying TCR beta CDR3 regions. A set of HTBI primers served as the primers for a first-round RT-PCR of the TCR CDR3. Via MiXCR, TCRdb re-called the multiplex PCR reads, giving one row per CDR3 protein. The sample includes 600,000 to 750,000 distinct CDR3 sequences, about 18% of them seen just once. The CDR3 is 15 amino acids. Per germline, CDR1 SGHAT and CDR2 FQNNGV. V lost 1 base, J lost 2 bases, and 12 bases lay in between.

Material for sequencing was blood. The chain carries TRBV11-2 and TRBJ2-7, with D unresolved. This TCR was sampled from a man in his fifties or sixties with Graves' hyperthyroidism. CDR3 loop: CASSLGRPDPYEQYF. The DNA of the CDR3 is TGTGCCAGCAGCTTAGGCAGGCCGGACCCCTACGAGCAGTACTTC.